Each of the 5 T cell receptor beta chains below was sequenced from the same sample in a study of blood T cell repertoires in COVID-19. The method was immunoSEQ multiplex PCR; TCRdb's version includes in-frame clones alone and lacks a portion of them. The data hold 100,000 to 150,000 clones, with 70% to 90% observed a single time. Material for sequencing was peripheral blood. The receptors shown here come from a man between 65 and 85 years old with active COVID-19.

This sequence joins TRBV6-2 or TRBV6-3 and TRBJ1-1; possible D gene TRBD1, 6 bases. V dropped 6 bases and J dropped 2 bases, with 16 bases sitting between them. CDR1 is MNHEY, CDR2 SVGEGT, per germline. The CDR3 length is 15 residues. The CDR3 sequence: CASSITGHLNTEAFF. The DNA of the CDR3 is TGTGCCAGCAGCATCACGGGACACCTTAACACTGAAGCTTTCTTT.

The sample holds one count of this clone. Here the CDR3 reads CASSIWLAGDEQFF. The DNA for the CDR3 is TGTGCCAGTAGTATTTGGCTAGCGGGAGACGAGCAGTTCTTC. J is TRBJ2-1 and V is TRBV19, with 10 bases that match TRBD2. J was trimmed by 10 bases and V by 3 bases; bases with no gene match: 6. This CDR3 is built from 14 residues. Looked up from germline, CDR1 is LNHDA and CDR2 is SQIVND (reference sequence).

J is TRBJ1-4 and V is TRBV9, with D perhaps matching TRBD1 (5 bases). This CDR3 is 15 amino acids long. Germline-derived CDR1 and CDR2 are SGDLS and YYNGEE. V shed 3 bases and J shed 3 bases, with 12 bases lying between them. DNA of the CDR3: TGTGCCAGCAGCGCCGGCGGGGGTTCTAATGAAAAACTGTTTTTT. The encoded protein is CASSAGGGSNEKLFF. Full variable domain (missing parts from reference TRBV9 and TRBJ1-4): DSGVTQTPKHLITATGQRVTLRCSPRSGDLSVYWYQQSLDQGLQFLIQYYNGEERAKGNILERFSAQQFPDLHSELNLSSLELGDSALYFCASSAGGGSNEKLFFGSGTQLSVL.

This clone appeared a single time. The CDR3 nucleotides read TGTGCCAGCTCCCCTTCGGGCGGGAGATCCTACGAGCAGTACTTC. Protein: CASSPSGGRSYEQYF. J is TRBJ2-7 and V is TRBV18; 7 bases match TRBD2. CDR3 length: 15 amino acids. The trim removed 6 bases at V and 1 base at J, leaving 9 bases unmatched. Germline CDR1 reads KGHSH; CDR2 reads LQKENI.

The V gene is TRBV5-8, the J gene TRBJ2-5, with D possibly TRBD1 on 5 matching bases. The CDR3 consists of 14 residues. Germline CDR1 SGHTS, CDR2 YDEGEE. With 2 bases removed from V and 0 bases from J, the gap between germline ends came to 8 bases. CDR3 protein: CASSLWGNQETQYF. Written as DNA, the CDR3 is TGTGCCAGCAGCTTATGGGGCAACCAAGAGACCCAGTACTTC. The full variable domain, in which reference TRBV5-8 and TRBJ2-5 provide the parts outside the CDR3, is EAGVTQSPTHLIKTRGQQATLRCSPISGHTSVYWYQQALGLGLQFLLWYDEGEERNRGNFPPRFSGRQFPNYSSELNVNALELEDSALYLCASSLWGNQETQYFGPGTRLLVL.